This T cell receptor (beta chain) was profiled in a study of shared T cell receptors in the human thymus. The repertoire was sequenced with immunoSEQ multiplex PCR; TCRdb's copy has only in-frame clones and lacks some. The sample holds hundreds of thousands of clones; roughly 90% are singletons and the top ten take 0.0095% to 0.013%. Germline assignment: CDR1 SGDLS and CDR2 YYNGEE. V was clipped by 0 bases and J by 6 bases, with 12 bases between them. This CDR3 has 15 residues. The data also belong to a second study, concerning human thymus T cells.

The specimen sequenced was thymocytes. This sequence was found in a boy in the first two years of life with a congenital heart defect. The V and J genes are TRBV9 and TRBJ2-2; TRBD2 might be the D (6 bases). The CDR3 spells CASSVVGTPPGELFF. CDR3 coding DNA: TGTGCCAGCAGCGTAGTAGGGACTCCCCCCGGGGAGCTGTTTTTT.